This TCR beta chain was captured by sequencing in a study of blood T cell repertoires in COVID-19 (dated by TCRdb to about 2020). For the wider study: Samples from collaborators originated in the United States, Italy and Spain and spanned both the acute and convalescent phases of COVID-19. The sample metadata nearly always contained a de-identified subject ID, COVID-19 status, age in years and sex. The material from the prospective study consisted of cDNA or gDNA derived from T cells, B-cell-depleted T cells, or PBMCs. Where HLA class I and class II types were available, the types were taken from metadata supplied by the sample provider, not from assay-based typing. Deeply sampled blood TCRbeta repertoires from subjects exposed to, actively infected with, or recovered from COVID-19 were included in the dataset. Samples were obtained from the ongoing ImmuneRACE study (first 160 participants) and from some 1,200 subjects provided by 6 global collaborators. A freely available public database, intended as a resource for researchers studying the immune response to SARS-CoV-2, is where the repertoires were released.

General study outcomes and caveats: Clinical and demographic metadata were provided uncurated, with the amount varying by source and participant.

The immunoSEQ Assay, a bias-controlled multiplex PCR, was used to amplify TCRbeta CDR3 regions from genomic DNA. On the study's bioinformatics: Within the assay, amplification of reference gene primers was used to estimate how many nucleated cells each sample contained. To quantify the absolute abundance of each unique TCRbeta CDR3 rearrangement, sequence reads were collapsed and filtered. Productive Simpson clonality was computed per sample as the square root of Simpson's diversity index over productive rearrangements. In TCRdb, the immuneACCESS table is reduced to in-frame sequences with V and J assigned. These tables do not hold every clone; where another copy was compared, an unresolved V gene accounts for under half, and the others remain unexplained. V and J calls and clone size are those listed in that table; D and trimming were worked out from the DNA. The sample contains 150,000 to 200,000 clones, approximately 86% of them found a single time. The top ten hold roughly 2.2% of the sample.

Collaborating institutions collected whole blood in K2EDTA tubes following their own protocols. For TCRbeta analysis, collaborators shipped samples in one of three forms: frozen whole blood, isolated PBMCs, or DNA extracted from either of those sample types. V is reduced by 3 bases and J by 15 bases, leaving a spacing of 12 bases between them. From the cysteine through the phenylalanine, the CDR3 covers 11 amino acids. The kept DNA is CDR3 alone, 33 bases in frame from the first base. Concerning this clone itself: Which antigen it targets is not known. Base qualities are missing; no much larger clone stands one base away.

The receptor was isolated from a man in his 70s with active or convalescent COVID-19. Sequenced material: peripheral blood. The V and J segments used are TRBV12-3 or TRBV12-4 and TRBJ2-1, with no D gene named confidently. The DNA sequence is TGTGCCAGCAGTTTTCGCCAGGTATCGTTCTTC. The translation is CASSFRQVSFF.